The 10 T cell receptor beta chains below come from one sample, sequenced in a study of blood T cell repertoires in COVID-19. The method was immunoSEQ multiplex PCR; TCRdb's version includes in-frame clones alone and lacks a portion of them. Of about 62,000 clones listed, more than 90% are singletons. Sequencing was carried out using peripheral blood. The source of these receptors is a human donor in a cohort sampled during active COVID-19.

There are a few counts of this clone. The CDR3 here is CASKVGAGGYGYTF. CDR3 coding DNA: TGTGCCAGCAAAGTAGGAGCGGGGGGGTATGGCTACACCTTC. V is TRBV28 and J is TRBJ1-2; maybe TRBD1 (5 bases). Trimming pared 7 bases from V and 5 bases from J, leaving 17 bases between. The length of the CDR3 is 14 residues. The germline V gene encodes CDR1 MDHEN and CDR2 SYDVKM.

V is TRBV7-9 and J is TRBJ2-3, with a weak D call TRBD2 (7 bases). Germline CDR1 reads SEHNR; CDR2 reads FQNEAQ (reference sequence). The ends were cut back, 8 bases at V and 3 bases at J, with 15 bases in the middle. This CDR3 has 14 amino acids. In nucleotides, the CDR3 is TGTGCCAGCGCGAGGGGGGGATCAACAGATACGCAGTATTTT. This translates into CASARGGSTDTQYF.

The chain recombines TRBV5-4 with TRBJ2-3, with 9 bases that match TRBD1. After removal of 1 base from V and 2 bases from J, the junction contained 5 bases not matched to a gene. The CDR3 sequence is 16 residues long. The germline V gene encodes CDR1 SGHNT and CDR2 YYREEE (reference sequence). In DNA, the CDR3 is TGTGCCAGCAGCTTGATGGGGACAGGGCCCACAGATACGCAGTATTTT. Translated, it gives CASSLMGTGPTDTQYF.

The J gene is TRBJ2-2, the V gene TRBV7-6; 10 bases are a match to TRBD2. The J segment lost 3 bases and the V segment lost 4 bases, leaving 11 bases of the junction unmatched. Germline CDR1 reads SGHVS; CDR2 reads FNYEAQ. This CDR3 comprises 18 residues. The chain's CDR3 is CASSSPLTSGRYTGELFF. The CDR3, as DNA: TGTGCCAGCAGCTCCCCACTGACTAGCGGGCGCTACACCGGGGAGCTGTTTTTT.

V gene TRBV29-1 combines with J gene TRBJ2-5; D not resolved. This CDR3 spans 14 amino acids. Germline CDR1 and CDR2: SQVTM and ANQGSEA. Trimming left V 2 bases short and J 0 bases short, with 10 bases between. The CDR3 DNA sequence: TGCAGCGTTGAACTACAGCTGTACCAAGAGACCCAGTACTTC. It translates to CSVELQLYQETQYF.

This CDR3 is CASSFAETGFSYEQYF. The CDR3, as DNA: TGTGCCAGCAGCTTTGCCGAGACAGGCTTCTCCTACGAGCAGTACTTC. The chain is built from TRBV7-6 and TRBJ2-7; perhaps TRBD1 as D (6 bases). Germline V gene sequence: CDR1 SGHVS, CDR2 FNYEAQ. This CDR3 has 16 residues. The V gene lost 3 bases and the J gene lost 0 bases, with 15 bases spanning the gap.

The chain carries TRBV28 and TRBJ1-1, with D possibly matching TRBD1 (5 bases). CDR3 length: 14 amino acids. Trimming took 6 bases from V and 5 from J, leaving 16 bases between them. Germline V lookup: CDR1 MDHEN, CDR2 SYDVKM. The CDR3 region is CASRQDQGETEAFF. The DNA for the CDR3 is TGTGCCAGCAGGCAGGACCAGGGTGAGACTGAAGCTTTCTTT.

V usage is TRBV2 and J usage is TRBJ1-2, with 7 bases identical to TRBD1. The CDR3 is made up of 13 amino acids. V lost 4 bases, J lost 6 bases, and 5 bases stayed unmatched. CDR1 is SNHLY, CDR2 FYNNEI, per germline. The CDR3 bases are TGTGCCAGCAGTGCGGACAGGCCTCATGGCTACACCTTC. Translating gives CASSADRPHGYTF.

The V and J genes are TRBV7-6 and TRBJ2-1; TRBD2 agrees at 9 bases. This CDR3 is built from 22 residues. J gave up 3 bases and V 4 bases, and 25 bases lay outside the gene matches. Germline lookup yields CDR1 SGHVS and CDR2 FNYEAQ. The CDR3 nucleotides read TGTGCCAGCAGCTCTCCATCTATGGGGATGAGGACCGGGACTAGCAGCTACAATGAGCAGTTCTTC. It specifies CASSSPSMGMRTGTSSYNEQFF.

V usage is TRBV28 and J usage is TRBJ2-2; the match to TRBD2 covers 11 bases. Germline CDR1 MDHEN, CDR2 SYDVKM. Unmatched junction bases numbered 3, after V lost 3 bases and J lost 6 bases. There are 15 residues in the CDR3. The CDR3 DNA sequence: TGTGCCAGCAGTTTTAGCGGGGGGGGCTCCGGGGAGCTGTTTTTT. Amino acid sequence: CASSFSGGGSGELFF. The full variable domain, its missing parts supplied by reference TRBV28 and TRBJ2-2, is DVKVTQSSRYLVKRTGEKVFLECVQDMDHENMFWYRQDPGLGLRLIYFSYDVKMKEKGDIPEGYSVSREKKERFSLILESASTNQTSMYLCASSFSGGGSGELFFGEGSRLTVL.